This T cell receptor beta chain stems from a study of T cells expressing NK-cell markers. Study-wide background: Obtained from sorted CD3+CD56+NKG2C+, CD3+CD56+NKG2C- and CD3+CD56-NKG2C+ T cells were the TCR beta repertoires. Seven donors tested HCMV-seropositive and one tested seronegative among the eight sequenced.

About this clonotype itself: The antigen remains unidentified.

The CDR3 extends over 18 amino acids. Germline V CDR1 and CDR2: MGHRA, YSYEKL. TCRdb reprocessed the 5' RACE reads; each CDR3 protein has one entry and no DNA is given. Its table lists around 140,000 distinct CDR3 sequences. Findings and caveats of the study: Researchers report these clonotypes also headed the CD3+CD56-NKG2C+ fraction in a few donors. CD8+ T cells in roughly six donors included dominant NKG2C+ clonotypes at roughly 1.0-7.0%.

Sequencing was carried out using blood T cells: a sorted CD56 or NKG2C T cell subset, CD4+ or CD8+ T cells, or bulk PBMC T cells (not recorded which). The chain uses TRBV4-1 and TRBJ2-4; no DNA is available, so the TRBD2 call from TCRdb remains unchecked. The receptor's source is a man aged 18-30 years in good health. The CDR3 is CASSQAGLAGAIGDIQYF.